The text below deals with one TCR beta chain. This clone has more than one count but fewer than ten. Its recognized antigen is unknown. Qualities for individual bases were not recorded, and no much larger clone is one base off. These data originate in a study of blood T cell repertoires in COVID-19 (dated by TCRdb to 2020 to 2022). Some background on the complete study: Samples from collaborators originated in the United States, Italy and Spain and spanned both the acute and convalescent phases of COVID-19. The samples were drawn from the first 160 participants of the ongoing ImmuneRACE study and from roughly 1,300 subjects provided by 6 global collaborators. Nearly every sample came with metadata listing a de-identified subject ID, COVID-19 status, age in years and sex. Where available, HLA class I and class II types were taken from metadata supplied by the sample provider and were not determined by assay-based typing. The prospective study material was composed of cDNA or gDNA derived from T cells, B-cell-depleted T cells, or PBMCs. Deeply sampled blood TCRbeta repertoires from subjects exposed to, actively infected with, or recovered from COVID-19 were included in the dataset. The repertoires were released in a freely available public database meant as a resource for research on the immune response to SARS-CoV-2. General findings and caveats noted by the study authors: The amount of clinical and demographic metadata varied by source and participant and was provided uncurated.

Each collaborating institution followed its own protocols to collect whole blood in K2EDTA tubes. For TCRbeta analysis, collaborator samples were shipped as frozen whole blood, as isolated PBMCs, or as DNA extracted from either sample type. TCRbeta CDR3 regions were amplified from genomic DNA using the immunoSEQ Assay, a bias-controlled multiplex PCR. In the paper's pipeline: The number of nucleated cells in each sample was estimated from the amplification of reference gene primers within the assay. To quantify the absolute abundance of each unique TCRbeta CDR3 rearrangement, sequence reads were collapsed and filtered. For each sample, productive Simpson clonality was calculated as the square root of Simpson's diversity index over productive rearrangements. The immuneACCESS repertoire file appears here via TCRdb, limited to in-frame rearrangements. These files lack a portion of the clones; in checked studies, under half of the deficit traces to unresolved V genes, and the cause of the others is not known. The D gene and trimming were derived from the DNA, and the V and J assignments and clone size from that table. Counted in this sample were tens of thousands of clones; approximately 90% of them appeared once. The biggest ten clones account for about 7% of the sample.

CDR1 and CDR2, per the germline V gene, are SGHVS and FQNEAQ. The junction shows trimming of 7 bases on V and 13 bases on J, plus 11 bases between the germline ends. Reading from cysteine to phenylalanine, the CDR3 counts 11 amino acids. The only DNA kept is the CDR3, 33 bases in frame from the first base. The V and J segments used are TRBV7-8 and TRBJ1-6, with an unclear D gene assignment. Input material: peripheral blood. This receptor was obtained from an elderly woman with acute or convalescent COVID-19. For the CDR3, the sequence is CASTDPGPLHF. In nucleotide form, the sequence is TGTGCCAGCACCGATCCGGGTCCCCTCCACTTT.